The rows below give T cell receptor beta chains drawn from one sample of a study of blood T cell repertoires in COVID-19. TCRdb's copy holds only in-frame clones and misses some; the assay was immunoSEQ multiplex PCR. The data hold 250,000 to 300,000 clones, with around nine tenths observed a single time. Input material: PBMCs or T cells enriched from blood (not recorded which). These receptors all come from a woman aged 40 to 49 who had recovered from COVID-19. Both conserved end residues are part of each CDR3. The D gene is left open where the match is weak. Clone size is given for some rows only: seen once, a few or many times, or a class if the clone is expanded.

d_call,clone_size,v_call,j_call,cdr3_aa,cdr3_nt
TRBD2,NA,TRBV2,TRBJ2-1,CASFPDRLAGETNNEQFF,TGTGCCAGCTTTCCCGACCGACTAGCGGGAGAAACAAACAATGAGCAGTTCTTC
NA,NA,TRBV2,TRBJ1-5,CASSAGQKIRSNQPQHF,TGTGCCAGCAGTGCTGGACAAAAAATAAGGAGCAATCAGCCCCAGCATTTT
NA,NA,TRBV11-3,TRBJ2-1,CASSAQGTNEQFF,TGTGCCAGCAGCGCACAGGGTACCAATGAGCAGTTCTTC
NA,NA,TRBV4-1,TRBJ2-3,CASSQGAIQSSTDTQYF,TGCGCCAGCAGCCAAGGGGCCATTCAATCTAGCACAGATACGCAGTATTTT
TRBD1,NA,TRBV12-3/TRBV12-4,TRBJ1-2,CASSPRATGTVTF,TGTGCCAGCAGCCCGAGGGCGACAGGGACTGTCACCTTC
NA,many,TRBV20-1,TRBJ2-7,CSARTAREQYF,TGCAGTGCTAGGACCGCGCGGGAGCAGTACTTC
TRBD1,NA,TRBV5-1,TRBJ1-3,CASSPDRGLGNTIYF,TGCGCCAGCAGCCCGGACAGGGGGCTTGGAAACACCATATATTTT
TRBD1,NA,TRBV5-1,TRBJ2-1,CASSSSQGGSHNEQFF,TGCGCCAGCAGCTCGTCACAGGGGGGAAGTCACAATGAGCAGTTCTTC
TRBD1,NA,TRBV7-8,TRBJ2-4,CASSRSGTGGDIQYF,TGTGCCAGCAGTCGCTCCGGGACAGGGGGGGACATTCAGTACTTC
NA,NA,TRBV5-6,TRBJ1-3,CASSLGGAGNTIYF,TGTGCCAGCAGCCTAGGGGGAGCTGGAAACACCATATATTTT
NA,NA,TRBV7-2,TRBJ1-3,CASSLWGTSSGNTIYF,TGTGCCAGCAGCTTATGGGGCACGAGCTCTGGAAACACCATATATTTT
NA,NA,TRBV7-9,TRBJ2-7,CASSDGQGYEQYF,TGTGCCAGCAGCGACGGACAAGGGTACGAGCAGTACTTC
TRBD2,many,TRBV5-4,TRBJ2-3,CASSWGLAGTTDTQYF,TGTGCCAGCAGCTGGGGACTAGCGGGAACCACAGATACGCAGTATTTT
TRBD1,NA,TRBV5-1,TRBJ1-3,CASSLAGGTGNTIYF,TGCGCCAGCAGCTTGGCAGGGGGAACTGGAAACACCATATATTTT
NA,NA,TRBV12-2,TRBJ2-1,CASRLAGQGIFF,TGTGCAAGTCGCTTAGCGGGGCAGGGGATTTTCTTC
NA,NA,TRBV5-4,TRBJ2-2,CASSLAEVRTGELFF,TGTGCCAGCAGCTTGGCCGAGGTTCGTACCGGGGAGCTGTTTTTT
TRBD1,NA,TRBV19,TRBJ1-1,CASRGQGKPLGAFF,TGTGCCAGTAGGGGACAGGGGAAACCCCTCGGAGCTTTCTTT
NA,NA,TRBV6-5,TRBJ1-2,CATEGGGFLGYTF,TGTGCCACCGAAGGGGGGGGGTTTTTGGGCTACACCTTC
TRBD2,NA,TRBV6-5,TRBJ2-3,CASRRTSGSTDTQYF,TGTGCCAGCAGGAGGACTAGCGGGAGCACAGATACGCAGTATTTT
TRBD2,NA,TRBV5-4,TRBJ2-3,CASSLVAGASTDTQYF,TGTGCCAGCAGCTTGGTAGCGGGGGCCTCGACAGATACGCAGTATTTT
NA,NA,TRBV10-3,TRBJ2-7,CAISDHTWQNTF,TGTGCCATCAGTGACCATACCTGGCAGAACACCTTC
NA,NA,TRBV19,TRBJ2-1,CASRVQGSRGNNEQFF,TGTGCCAGTAGAGTACAGGGTAGTAGGGGGAACAATGAGCAGTTCTTC
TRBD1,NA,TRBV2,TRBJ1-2,CASRSGQGVGYTF,TGTGCCAGCAGATCGGGACAGGGCGTTGGCTACACCTTC
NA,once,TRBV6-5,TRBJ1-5,CASRAGRANYPQHF,TGTGCCAGCAGGGCCGGGAGGGCGAACTACCCCCAGCATTTT